Only one count was recorded for the clone carrying this T cell receptor (beta chain). The ends were cut back, 0 bases at V and 0 bases at J, with 12 bases in the middle. There are 16 residues in the CDR3. Germline V gene sequence: CDR1 SGHKS, CDR2 YYEKEE (reference sequence). The data derive from a study of PD-L1 blockade in urothelial cancer. Study in general: About nine tenths of the roughly 29 patients comprised males who had bladder-origin urothelial cancer.

Libraries were prepared by immunoSEQ multiplex PCR; TCRdb keeps only in-frame clonotypes and omits some of them. The sample records approximately 38,000 clones, approximately 90% being singletons. The sequence was collected from a man between 60 and 70 years old with urothelial cancer. Material: PBMCs, obtained around atezolizumab (anti-PD-L1) treatment. The rearrangement uses TRBV5-5 and TRBJ1-1; no clear D gene. CDR3: CASSLASAVMNTEAFF. CDR3 DNA sequence: TGTGCCAGCAGCTTGGCCAGTGCGGTCATGAACACTGAAGCTTTCTTT.